This T cell receptor (beta chain) was sequenced during a study of Ad26.COV2.S vaccination and SARS-CoV-2 variants. Across the study: Donor participated within the Ad26.COV2.S arm of the COV1001 trial.

General study points: Vaccine and placebo recipients had similar non-spike TCR breadth. Breadth, reportedly substantial, characterized the spike-specific CD8+ and CD4+ T cell responses after vaccination.

A remark on this clone: The target antigen is unknown.

The V end was cut by 3 bases, the J end by 6 bases, with 18 bases between. Per the germline V gene, CDR1 is MGHRA and CDR2 is YSYEKL. The CDR3 extends over 15 amino acids. Treatment specified: 15 to 20 received Ad26.COV2.S at low or high dose, single or two shots; roughly five received placebo; per-sample allocation not given. Collection of samples fell on day 63 after the first vaccine or placebo injection. Libraries were prepared by immunoSEQ multiplex PCR; TCRdb keeps only in-frame clonotypes and omits some of them. The table has roughly 380,000 clones, roughly 90% seen once. The receptor's source is a person between 18 and 65 years old who received the Ad26.COV2.S COVID-19 vaccine or a placebo. This rearrangement joins TRBV4-1 to TRBJ2-7; D is uncertain. This specimen consisted of peripheral blood, obtained in a trial of Ad26.COV2.S vaccine versus placebo. The CDR3 nucleotides read TGCGCCAGCAGCCAGGTCGGGTTGAGGCCCTCCGAGCAGTACTTC. Amino acid sequence: CASSQVGLRPSEQYF.